This T cell receptor (beta chain) was identified during a study of post-analysis software for immune sequencing data. General study points: By F measure, samples from a shared preparation batch strongly co-clustered. About 5 TRBV segments appeared more often in patients than in controls, and TRBV5-6, TRBV5-1 and TRBV20-1 were among these.

TCR beta cDNA libraries had unique molecular identifiers. TCRdb fed the PCR reads into MiXCR, producing one record per CDR3 protein. The data hold about 820,000 distinct CDR3 sequences, with approximately 53% observed a single time. Notes on this clonotype: The antigen remains unidentified.

V lost 2 bases to trimming and J lost 5 bases; unmatched junction nucleotides: 10. The CDR3 is made up of 16 amino acids. Germline V CDR1 and CDR2: DFQATT, SNEGSKA (reference sequence). The source is a girl between 10 and 17 years old with multiple sclerosis. The sample taken for sequencing was blood. J is TRBJ2-7 and V is TRBV20-1, with 12 positions matching TRBD2. The CDR3 DNA reads TGCAGTGCTAGACTAGCGGGAGGGCGGCTGGTAAACGAGCAGTACTTC. It yields the protein CSARLAGGRLVNEQYF.